The 3 T cell receptor beta chains below were found in one sample sequenced in a study of blood T cells in healthy people across ages (dated by TCRdb to between 2014 and 2017). Library preparation used 5' RACE. Data came from an Illumina HiSeq 2500. The second PCR ran for about 6 to 11 cycles and used a J-beta primer mix along with a sample-barcoded 5' primer. TCRdb took the public reads, trimmed them with fastp at Q25, ran MiXCR for clone calling and kept in-frame beta chains. CDR3 protein sequences are deduplicated, and each keeps its most common genes and DNA. The sample has hundreds of thousands of distinct CDR3 sequences on record, roughly 50% of them singletons. The top ten hold 30% to 40% of the sample. The sequenced sample consisted of blood. These receptor sequences come from a man in his sixties in good health.

The J gene is TRBJ2-3, the V gene TRBV5-1, with 9 bases fitting TRBD2. This CDR3 has 16 residues. The germline V gene encodes CDR1 SGHRS and CDR2 YFSETQ. Germline trimming cut 3 bases from V and 0 bases from J; bases unmatched to any gene: 5. The CDR3: CASSSPTSGSTDTQYF. DNA of the CDR3: TGCGCCAGCAGCTCTCCGACTAGCGGCAGCACAGATACGCAGTATTTT.

This clonotype is a singleton in its sample. In DNA, the CDR3 is TGCAGTGCCCGGAGAAACTACAATGAGCAGTTCTTC. It yields the protein CSARRNYNEQFF. This chain connects TRBV20-1 to TRBJ2-1; the D is unclear. CDR3 size: 12 residues. Germline V CDR1 and CDR2: DFQATT, SNEGSKA (reference sequence). V dropped 6 bases and J dropped 3 bases, with 9 bases sitting between them.

This clonotype appeared once. The rearrangement uses TRBV7-9 and TRBJ2-5; D not certain. V lost 2 bases and J 5 bases, leaving 6 bases between the germline ends. The CDR3 spans 12 residues. Germline V lookup: CDR1 SEHNR, CDR2 FQNEAQ (reference sequence). The CDR3 DNA reads TGTGCCAGCAGCTTATCTTCGGAGACCCAGTACTTC. Amino acids: CASSLSSETQYF.